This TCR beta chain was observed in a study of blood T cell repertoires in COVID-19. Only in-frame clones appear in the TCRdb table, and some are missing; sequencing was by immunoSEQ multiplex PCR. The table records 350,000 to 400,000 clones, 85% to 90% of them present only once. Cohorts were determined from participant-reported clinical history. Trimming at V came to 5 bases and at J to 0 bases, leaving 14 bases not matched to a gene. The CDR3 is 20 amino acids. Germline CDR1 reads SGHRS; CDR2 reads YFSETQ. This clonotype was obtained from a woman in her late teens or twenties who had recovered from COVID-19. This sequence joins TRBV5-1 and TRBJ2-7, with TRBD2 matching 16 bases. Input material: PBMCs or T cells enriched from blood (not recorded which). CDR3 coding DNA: TGCGCCAGCAGTGTGGGACTAGCGGGGGGGAAACCACATTCCTCCTACGAGCAGTACTTC. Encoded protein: CASSVGLAGGKPHSSYEQYF.